These 25 T cell receptor beta chains originate from one sample sequenced in a study of spatial heterogeneity in lung cancer. Time point indicated: sample taken at primary tumor resection. These receptors' targets are unknown. MiXCR, applied by TCRdb to the 5' RACE reads, yields one record per CDR3 protein. The data hold 14,000 or so distinct CDR3 sequences, with approximately 4.8% observed a single time. Study-wide findings and caveats: Intratumoral expanded alpha and beta TCR counts were found to track tumor mutation counts.

The specimen comprised lung tumor tissue, sampled at surgery. These receptors all stem from a female donor with early-stage non-small cell lung cancer.

This clonotype was counted ten times or more. Being off target in a library aimed at alpha chains, this beta chain has a size of little meaning. This rearrangement joins TRBV20-1 to TRBJ1-2; the match to TRBD1 covers 9 bases. Germline V gene lookup returns CDR1 DFQATT and CDR2 SNEGSKA (reference sequence). Germline trimming cut 6 bases from V and 2 bases from J; bases unmatched to any gene: 4. The CDR3 has 13 amino acids. CDR3: CSAQGTGNYGYTF. For the CDR3, the DNA is TGCAGTGCCCAAGGGACAGGGAACTATGGCTACACCTTC.

This clonotype has more than one count but fewer than ten. Because this beta chain is a stray read in a library intended to capture alpha chains, its abundance should not be given much weight. The J gene is TRBJ1-2, the V gene TRBV20-1; 8 bases line up with TRBD1. CDR1 is DFQATT, CDR2 SNEGSKA, per germline (reference sequence). With 6 bases clipped from V and 4 bases from J, the junction kept 4 bases outside the gene matches. The CDR3 extends over 12 amino acids. For the CDR3, the DNA is TGCAGTGCGCACCAGGGGGCCTATGGCTACACCTTC. Translating gives CSAHQGAYGYTF.

Ten or more counts support this clonotype. This beta chain slipped into a library made for alpha chains as a stray read, so its size is not meaningful. V gene TRBV11-3 combines with J gene TRBJ1-1, with D possibly TRBD1 on 6 matching bases. The CDR3 has 13 amino acids. CDR1 and CDR2 (germline): SGHNT, YENEEA. Trimming cost V 5 bases and J 5 bases, with 12 bases left between them. CDR3 in DNA: TGTGCCAGCAGCCCTTCACAGGGTACTGAAGCTTTCTTT. This sequence encodes CASSPSQGTEAFF.

This clonotype was seen many times. This beta chain represents an off-target read in a library built for alpha chains; its size is of limited meaning. The rearrangement uses TRBV5-1 and TRBJ2-3, with 7 bases fitting TRBD2. From germline, CDR1 is SGHRS and CDR2 YFSETQ. CDR3 length: 16 amino acids. V shed 4 bases and J 1 base; nucleotides not matched to a gene: 9. The CDR3 DNA follows: TGCGCCAGCAGCCGGACGGCTAGCGGCCGCACAGATACGCAGTATTTT. Its protein product is CASSRTASGRTDTQYF.

This clonotype was seen at least ten times. As an off-target read in a library built for alpha chains, this beta chain has a frequency of little significance. The chain combines TRBV11-2 with TRBJ2-1, with D possibly TRBD2 on 6 matching bases. Germline V lookup: CDR1 SGHAT, CDR2 FQNNGV. This CDR3 has 15 residues. The V end was cut by 4 bases, the J end by 2 bases, with 12 bases between. Here the CDR3 reads CASSSYSGTYNEQFF. The CDR3 nucleotides read TGTGCCAGCAGCTCGTATAGCGGAACCTACAATGAGCAGTTCTTC.

This clonotype was seen many times. This beta chain is an off-target read within a library intended for alpha chains, so its frequency means little. The V gene is TRBV7-6, the J gene TRBJ1-4, with no clear D. Trimming took 1 base from V and 7 from J, leaving 4 bases between them. CDR3 size: 12 residues. Germline V lookup: CDR1 SGHVS, CDR2 FNYEAQ. DNA for the CDR3: TGTGCCAGCAGCTTAGAGAGTGAAAAACTGTTTTTT. Residues: CASSLESEKLFF.

In this sample, this clonotype turned up many times. This beta chain slipped into a library made for alpha chains as a stray read, so its size is not meaningful. The chain is built from TRBV13 and TRBJ1-3; TRBD1 matches at 7 bases. V lost 4 bases, J lost 2 bases, and 8 bases stayed unmatched. The CDR3 contains 16 residues. Germline V CDR1 and CDR2: PRHDT, FYEKMQ (reference sequence). The CDR3 DNA reads TGTGCCAGCAGCTCGCGACAGGGTAATACTGGAAACACCATATATTTT. This encodes CASSSRQGNTGNTIYF.

This clonotype has at least ten counts. This beta chain came through as a stray read in a library set up for alpha chains, and its size says little. The J gene is TRBJ2-1, the V gene TRBV6-1; D gene uncertain. Germline V gene data show CDR1 as MNHNS and CDR2 as SASEGT. The ends were cut back, 8 bases at V and 9 bases at J, with 14 bases in the middle. CDR3 length: 12 amino acids. CDR3 residues: CASEGNVGEQFF. Written as DNA, the CDR3 is TGTGCCAGCGAAGGGAACGTTGGTGAGCAGTTCTTC.

This clonotype was seen many times. Little can be read into the size of this beta chain, an off-target read in a library designed for alpha chains. This chain's CDR3 is CASSAQGQDSPLHF. CDR3 sequence (DNA): TGCGCCAGCAGTGCACAGGGGCAGGACTCACCCCTCCACTTT. The chain couples TRBV10-2 to TRBJ1-6, with 7 positions matching TRBD1. J gave up 10 bases and V 4 bases, and 7 bases lay outside the gene matches. Germline assignment: CDR1 WSHSY and CDR2 SAAADI. CDR3 length equals 14 residues.

This clonotype was seen many times. The library was built for alpha chains, so this beta chain is an off-target read and its size means little. This chain connects TRBV20-1 to TRBJ2-1, with TRBD2 matching 12 bases. The CDR3 is 14 residues long. Unmatched junction bases numbered 5, after V lost 7 bases and J lost 4 bases. From germline, CDR1 is DFQATT and CDR2 SNEGSKA (reference sequence). CDR3 coding DNA: TGCAGTGGCGGACTAGCGGGAATTTACAATGAGCAGTTCTTC. Translated, it gives CSGGLAGIYNEQFF.

This clonotype was picked up many times. This beta chain is an off-target read within a library intended for alpha chains, so its frequency means little. The chain is built from TRBV12-3 or TRBV12-4 and TRBJ2-5; D is perhaps TRBD2 (6 bases). Between the trimmed V and J ends, which lost 1 base and 4 bases, there was a span of 7 bases. The CDR3 runs 13 residues. Here the CDR3 reads CASSLVGGETQYF. CDR3 nucleotides: TGTGCCAGCAGTTTAGTCGGGGGAGAGACCCAGTACTTC.

Points on this clonotype: This beta chain lies outside the target of a library built for alpha chains; its clone size means little. The chain joins TRBV6-1 to TRBJ1-2; D is uncertain. The CDR3 extends over 12 amino acids. The V end lost 2 bases, the J end lost 8 bases, and 9 bases lay between the germline ends. Germline V gene data show CDR1 as MNHNS and CDR2 as SASEGT. CDR3 nucleotide sequence: TGTGCCAGCAGTGAACAACAGCGGGGCTACACCTTC. This codes for CASSEQQRGYTF.

This clonotype was seen at least ten times. A library made for alpha chains picked up this beta chain off target, so its size means little. The chain carries TRBV5-1 and TRBJ2-7, with unresolved D. Germline lookup yields CDR1 SGHRS and CDR2 YFSETQ. CDR3 size: 14 residues. V dropped 4 bases and J dropped 6 bases, with 17 bases sitting between them. CDR3 protein: CASSPESHLGEQYF. In DNA form, the CDR3 reads TGCGCCAGCAGCCCGGAGAGCCACTTGGGCGAGCAGTACTTC.

By its share, this clonotype is medium-sized. With the library built for alpha chains, this beta chain is off target and its frequency is not meaningful. The rearrangement uses TRBV7-8 and TRBJ2-3, with D unresolved. V lost 1 base, J lost 2 bases, and 10 bases lay in between. The length of the CDR3 is 15 residues. Per the germline V gene, CDR1 is SGHVS and CDR2 is FQNEAQ. CDR3 residues: CASSLEQLFTDTQYF. CDR3 nucleotide sequence: TGTGCCAGCAGCTTAGAACAGCTATTCACAGATACGCAGTATTTT.

This clonotype was seen more than once but under ten times. This beta chain is a stray sequence in a library constructed for alpha chains; its clone size is not meaningful. CDR3 DNA sequence: TGCGCCAGCAGCTCTGCCGGGACGAATGAAGCTTTCTTT. Translated: CASSSAGTNEAFF. The V call is TRBV5-1, the J call TRBJ1-1; the D gene is possibly TRBD1 (5 bases). Germline CDR1 reads SGHRS; CDR2 reads YFSETQ. The CDR3 loop spans 13 amino acids. V gave up 3 bases and J gave up 7 bases, with 13 bases separating them.

This clonotype was observed at least ten times. This beta chain is an unintended read in a library built for alpha chains; its size means little. The rearrangement uses TRBV29-1 and TRBJ2-3; TRBD1 matches 8 bases. The V segment lost 1 base and the J segment 6 bases; nucleotides outside the gene matches: 9. Per the germline V gene, CDR1 is SQVTM and CDR2 is ANQGSEA. The CDR3 has 15 residues. DNA for the CDR3: TGCAGCGTTGAAGGGGCGACAGGGGTTGTGGATACGCAGTATTTT. Protein: CSVEGATGVVDTQYF.

This clonotype has at least ten counts. This beta chain represents an off-target read in a library built for alpha chains; its size is of limited meaning. The chain employs TRBV2 and TRBJ2-2; 8 bases are shared with TRBD1. The CDR3 sequence is 15 residues long. V shed 4 bases, J shed 6 bases, and the junction held 7 bases outside the gene matches. Germline CDR1 reads SNHLY; CDR2 reads FYNNEI. The CDR3 loop reads CASSGGQVSPGELFF. CDR3 in DNA: TGTGCCAGCAGTGGGGGACAGGTTTCCCCCGGGGAGCTGTTTTTT.

This clonotype was recorded at least ten times. This beta chain was picked up by a library intended for alpha chains and is off target, so its count carries little meaning. The CDR3 here is CASSYSQGGWTEAFF. The CDR3 region has the DNA TGTGCCAGCAGTTATTCGCAGGGGGGGTGGACTGAAGCTTTCTTT. The chain links TRBV12-3 or TRBV12-4 to TRBJ1-1; 7 nucleotides align to TRBD1. The trim removed 4 bases at V and 5 bases at J, leaving 10 bases unmatched. This CDR3 spans 15 amino acids.

This clonotype was picked up many times. The library was prepared for alpha chains; this beta chain is a stray read, so its frequency means little. The genes are TRBV7-8 and TRBJ2-1; D perhaps matches TRBD1 (6 bases). Germline V CDR1 and CDR2: SGHVS, FQNEAQ. The CDR3 extends over 16 amino acids. Trimming took off 1 base at V and 6 bases at J, with 16 bases between the two ends. The CDR3 is CASSLGSGTPLNEQFF. CDR3 nucleotides: TGTGCCAGCAGCTTAGGGTCCGGGACACCCCTCAATGAGCAGTTCTTC.

This clonotype was counted ten times or more. Being off target in a library aimed at alpha chains, this beta chain has a size of little meaning. The chain uses TRBV28 and TRBJ2-3; D unclear. Trimming stripped 3 bases from V and 4 bases from J, with 2 bases between. CDR1 MDHEN and CDR2 SYDVKM come from the germline V gene. The CDR3 is 11 residues long. The CDR3 bases are TGTGCCAGCAGTTTCTCAGATACGCAGTATTTT. Its translation is CASSFSDTQYF.

This clonotype was detected ten times or more. Since the library was made to target alpha chains, this beta chain is a stray read and its abundance is not meaningful. The chain employs TRBV5-1 and TRBJ1-1; D is perhaps TRBD1 (6 bases). Germline V gives CDR1 SGHRS, CDR2 YFSETQ. The ends were cut back, 1 base at V and 1 base at J, with 11 bases in the middle. The CDR3 extends over 15 amino acids. CDR3 protein: CASSLNWDKNTEAFF. The CDR3 DNA is TGCGCCAGCAGCTTGAATTGGGACAAGAACACTGAAGCTTTCTTT.

This clonotype was observed at least ten times. Since it is a stray read in a library aimed at alpha chains, this beta chain has a size that is not meaningful. The J gene is TRBJ1-6, the V gene TRBV4-3, with D possibly being TRBD1 (6 bases). Germline assignment: CDR1 LGHNA and CDR2 YSLEER. This CDR3 has 17 amino acids. With 1 base removed from V and 1 base from J, the gap between germline ends came to 11 bases. The CDR3 reads CASSQGTEDSYNSPLHF. The CDR3 DNA follows: TGCGCCAGCAGCCAAGGGACAGAAGATTCCTATAATTCACCCCTCCACTTT.

This clonotype was seen many times. This beta chain is off target for a library built for alpha chains, so its abundance means little. V and J are TRBV18 and TRBJ2-1; possibly TRBD2 for D (5 bases). CDR3 length: 13 amino acids. The germline V gene has CDR1 KGHSH and CDR2 LQKENI. V dropped 2 bases and J dropped 9 bases, with 11 bases sitting between them. CDR3 nucleotides: TGTGCCAGCTCACCAGATACTAGATCTGAGCAGTTCTTC. The encoded protein is CASSPDTRSEQFF.

This clonotype was observed many times. Because this beta chain is a stray read in a library intended to capture alpha chains, its abundance should not be given much weight. The rearrangement links TRBV5-6 to TRBJ1-5; D is ambiguous. The CDR3 has 15 residues. The V gene lost 1 base and the J gene lost 0 bases, with 8 bases spanning the gap. Germline CDR1 SGHDT, CDR2 YYEEEE. CDR3 in DNA: TGTGCCAGCAGCTTGCGACTTTATAGCAATCAGCCCCAGCATTTT. Translated, it gives CASSLRLYSNQPQHF.

Ten or more counts support this clonotype. A library prepared for alpha chains yielded this beta chain as an off-target read; its size is of little meaning. The chain employs TRBV12-3 or TRBV12-4 and TRBJ1-1, with D unresolved. The CDR3 extends over 14 amino acids. V was trimmed by 1 base and J by 0 bases, leaving 6 bases between them. CDR3 residues: CASSLVPLNTEAFF. The CDR3 region has the DNA TGTGCCAGCAGTTTAGTCCCCTTGAACACTGAAGCTTTCTTT.